The 6 T cell receptor beta chains below come from one sample, sequenced in a study of radiotherapy plus CTLA-4 blockade in lung cancer. Clones were read by immunoSEQ multiplex PCR, and TCRdb kept only the in-frame ones, dropping some. The sample yields 55,000 to 80,000 clones, more than 75% seen once. This specimen consisted of peripheral blood, obtained from a patient treated with radiotherapy plus ipilimumab. The receptors derive from a human donor with non-small cell lung cancer that progressed on radiotherapy plus ipilimumab.

The chain is built from TRBV5-1 and TRBJ2-7, with D tentatively TRBD1 (6 bases). With 4 bases removed from V and 2 bases from J, the gap between germline ends came to 10 bases. The CDR3 extends over 13 amino acids. Germline V gene sequence: CDR1 SGHRS, CDR2 YFSETQ. The CDR3 DNA follows: TGCGCCAGCAGCCCAGGGGTGACCTACGAGCAGTACTTC. Its protein is CASSPGVTYEQYF.

CDR3 nucleotides: TGTGCCAGTCGGACTAGCGGGACATTACTATACAATGAGCAGTTCTTC. It yields the protein CASRTSGTLLYNEQFF. J is TRBJ2-1 and V is TRBV28; TRBD2 agrees at 12 bases. The CDR3 loop spans 16 amino acids. Germline CDR1 MDHEN, CDR2 SYDVKM. Trimming took 9 bases from V and 4 from J; bases not matched to a gene: 10. The whole variable domain, remainder taken from reference TRBV28 and TRBJ2-1, is DVKVTQSSRYLVKRTGEKVFLECVQDMDHENMFWYRQDPGLGLRLIYFSYDVKMKEKGDIPEGYSVSREKKERFSLILESASTNQTSMYLCASRTSGTLLYNEQFFGPGTRLTVL.

The gene calls are TRBV19 and TRBJ1-5; D gene uncertain. Germline V lookup: CDR1 LNHDA, CDR2 SQIVND (reference sequence). The CDR3 contains 13 residues. The V gene lost 5 bases and the J gene lost 5 bases, with 10 bases spanning the gap. The CDR3 bases are TGTGCCAGTAGTGATGTAGGCGATCAGCCCCAGCATTTT. This gives the protein CASSDVGDQPQHF.

This clone was found a few times. Written as DNA, the CDR3 is TGCAGCGCTTCGTTGGGGGCCAACGTCCTGACTTTC. It encodes CSASLGANVLTF. The chain employs TRBV29-1 and TRBJ2-6; D is unresolved. Germline V gene lookup returns CDR1 SQVTM and CDR2 ANQGSEA. The CDR3 runs 12 residues. Deletions cut 7 bases from V and 4 bases from J, with 8 bases between. The whole variable domain, remainder taken from reference TRBV29-1 and TRBJ2-6, is SAVISQKPSRDICQRGTSLTIQCQVDSQVTMMFWYRQQPGQSLTLIATANQGSEATYESGFVIDKFPISRPNLTFSTLTVSNMSPEDSSIYLCSASLGANVLTFGAGSRLTVL.

The V call is TRBV29-1, the J call TRBJ2-3, with D possibly being TRBD1 (5 bases). CDR3 length: 14 amino acids. With 3 bases removed from V and 3 bases from J, the gap between germline ends came to 13 bases. Germline V lookup: CDR1 SQVTM, CDR2 ANQGSEA. The CDR3 DNA is TGCAGCGTTGATGAACAAGGGGCAACAGATACGCAGTATTTT. The encoded protein is CSVDEQGATDTQYF.

The genes are TRBV9 and TRBJ1-3; 7 bases are a match to TRBD1. From germline, CDR1 is SGDLS and CDR2 YYNGEE. The CDR3 runs 16 residues. V lost 3 bases and J lost 0; bases outside the gene matches: 6. The CDR3 bases are TGTGCCAGCAGCGGAGGGACAGCTATCTCTGGAAACACCATATATTTT. The encoded protein is CASSGGTAISGNTIYF.